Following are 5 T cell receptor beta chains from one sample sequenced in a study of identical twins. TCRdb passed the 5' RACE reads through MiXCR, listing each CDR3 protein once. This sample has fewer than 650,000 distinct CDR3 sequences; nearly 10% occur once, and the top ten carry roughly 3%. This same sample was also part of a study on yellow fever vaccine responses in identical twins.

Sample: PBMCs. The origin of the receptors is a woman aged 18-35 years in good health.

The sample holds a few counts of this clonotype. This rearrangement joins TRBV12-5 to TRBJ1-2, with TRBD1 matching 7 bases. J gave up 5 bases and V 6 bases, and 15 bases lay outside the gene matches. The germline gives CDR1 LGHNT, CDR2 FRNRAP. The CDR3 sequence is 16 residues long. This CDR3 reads CASGPEIGGATYGYTF. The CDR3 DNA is TGTGCTAGTGGGCCCGAAATAGGGGGCGCTACTTATGGCTACACCTTC.

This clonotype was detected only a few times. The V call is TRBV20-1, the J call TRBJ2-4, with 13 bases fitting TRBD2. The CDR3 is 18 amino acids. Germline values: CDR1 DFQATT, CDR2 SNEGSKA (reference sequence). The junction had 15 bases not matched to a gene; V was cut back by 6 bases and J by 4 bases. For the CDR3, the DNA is TGCAGTGCACGGTACCCTGGACTAGCGGGAGTCCGGAAAAACATTCAGTACTTC. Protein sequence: CSARYPGLAGVRKNIQYF.

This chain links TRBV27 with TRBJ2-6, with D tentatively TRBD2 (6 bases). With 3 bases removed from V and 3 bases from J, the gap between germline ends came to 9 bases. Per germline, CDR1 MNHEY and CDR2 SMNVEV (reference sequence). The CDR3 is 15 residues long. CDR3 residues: CASSFWGVGANVLTF. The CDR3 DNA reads TGTGCCAGCAGTTTCTGGGGGGTTGGGGCCAACGTCCTGACTTTC. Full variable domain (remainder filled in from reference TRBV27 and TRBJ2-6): EAQVTQNPRYLITVTGKKLTVTCSQNMNHEYMSWYRQDPGLGLRQIYYSMNVEVTDKGDVPEGYKVSRKEKRNFPLILESPSPNQTSLYFCASSFWGVGANVLTFGAGSRLTVL.

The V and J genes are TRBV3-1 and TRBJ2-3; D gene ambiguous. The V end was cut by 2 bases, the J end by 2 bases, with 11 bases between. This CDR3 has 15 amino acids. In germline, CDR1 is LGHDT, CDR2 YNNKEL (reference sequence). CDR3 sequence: CASSQPGLLTDTQYF. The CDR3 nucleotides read TGTGCCAGCAGCCAACCGGGCCTTCTCACAGATACGCAGTATTTT.

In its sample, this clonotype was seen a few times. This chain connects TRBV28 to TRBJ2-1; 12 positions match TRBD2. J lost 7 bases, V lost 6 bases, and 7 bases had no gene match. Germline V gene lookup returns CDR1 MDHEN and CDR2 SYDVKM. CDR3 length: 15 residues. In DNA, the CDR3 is TGTGCCAGCAGCCAGACTAGCGGGAGTGGGAATGAGCAGTTCTTC. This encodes CASSQTSGSGNEQFF. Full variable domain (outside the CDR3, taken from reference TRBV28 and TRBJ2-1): DVKVTQSSRYLVKRTGEKVFLECVQDMDHENMFWYRQDPGLGLRLIYFSYDVKMKEKGDIPEGYSVSREKKERFSLILESASTNQTSMYLCASSQTSGSGNEQFFGPGTRLTVL.